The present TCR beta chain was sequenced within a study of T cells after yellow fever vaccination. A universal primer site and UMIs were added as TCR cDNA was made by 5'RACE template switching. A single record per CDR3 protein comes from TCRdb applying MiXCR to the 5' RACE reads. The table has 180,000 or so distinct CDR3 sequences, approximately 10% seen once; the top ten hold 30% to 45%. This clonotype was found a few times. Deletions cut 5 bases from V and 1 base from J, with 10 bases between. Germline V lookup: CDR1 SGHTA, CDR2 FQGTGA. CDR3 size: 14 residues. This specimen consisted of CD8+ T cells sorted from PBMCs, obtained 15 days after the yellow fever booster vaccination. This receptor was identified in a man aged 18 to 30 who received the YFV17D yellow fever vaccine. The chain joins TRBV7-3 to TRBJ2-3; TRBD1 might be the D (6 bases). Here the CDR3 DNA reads TGTGCCAGCAGCCCCGCAGGGGGCACAGATACGCAGTATTTT. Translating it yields CASSPAGGTDTQYF.